A selection of T cell receptor beta chains follows, all from one sample in a study of T cell repertoires in cytomegalovirus infection. TCRdb independently ran MiXCR on the reads; one entry per CDR3 protein. The sample includes 200,000 to 250,000 distinct CDR3 sequences, roughly 22% of them seen just once. The sequenced sample consisted of CD8+ T cells from PBMCs. The receptors originated from a human donor in good health (CMV status not recorded). Some clones in this sample may be carry-over from other donors' samples. Each CDR3 is given with its conserved first and last residue. A D gene is named only where the DNA matches it firmly. Size tells how often a clone was seen (once, few, many) or the class of an expanded clone, and some rows leave it out.

TRBJ1-5 many . TRBV7-2 TGTGCCAGCAGGCGGCAGGATAGCAATCAGCCCCAGCATTTT CASRRQDSNQPQHF
TRBJ1-1 . TRBD1 TRBV20-1 TGCAGTGCCCTGACAGGGAGCGATGTTGAAGCTTTCTTT CSALTGSDVEAFF
TRBJ1-6 few . TRBV12-3/TRBV12-4 TGTGCCAGCAGTTACGGTGGTTCACCCCTCCACTTT CASSYGGSPLHF
TRBJ2-1 . . TRBV12-3/TRBV12-4 TGTGCCAGCAGTACCCGGGGAGACAATGAGCAGTTCTTC CASSTRGDNEQFF
TRBJ2-7 few TRBD1 TRBV29-1 TGCAGCGTGCTGGGACAGTCGGGAGAGCAGTACTTC CSVLGQSGEQYF
TRBJ2-7 few TRBD2 TRBV7-6 TGTGCCAACAGCTCGGGACTAGCGGGAACGAAAGGGTTCGAGCAGTACTTC CANSSGLAGTKGFEQYF
TRBJ2-3 few . TRBV28 TGTGCCAGCAGTTTAAGTTTGGGGGAGGCAGATACGCAGTATTTT CASSLSLGEADTQYF
TRBJ2-5 few . TRBV5-6 TGTGCCAGCAGCTCCGGGACATATGAGACCCAGTACTTC CASSSGTYETQYF
TRBJ2-7 few . TRBV6-1 TGTGCCAGCAGCCCAGTTGACTACGAGCAGTACTTC CASSPVDYEQYF
TRBJ1-3 few TRBD1 TRBV7-9 TGTGCCAGCAGCCCAGGGGACAGGGCGCCTGGAAACACCATATATTTT CASSPGDRAPGNTIYF
TRBJ1-2 few . TRBV4-1 TGCGCCAGCAGCCAGACGTCGGGAATCTTGTATGGCTACACCTTC CASSQTSGILYGYTF
TRBJ2-3 few . TRBV7-8 TGTGCCAGCAGGAGGCTGGCGAGCGACGCAGATACGCAGTATTTT CASRRLASDADTQYF
TRBJ2-7 many . TRBV7-8 TGTGCCAGCAGCGCCTCGAGTTTGGGGGCCTTCGAGCAGTACTTC CASSASSLGAFEQYF
TRBJ2-5 few . TRBV12-5 TGTGCTAGTGGTTCCTCCTTGTACCAAGAGACCCAGTACTTC CASGSSLYQETQYF
TRBJ2-7 many . TRBV7-9 TGTGCCAGCAGCCGCACTGACAGGACCTCCTACGAGCAGTACTTC CASSRTDRTSYEQYF
TRBJ1-1 few . TRBV7-9 TGTGCCAGCAGCTTCGGGATCGGGGGCACTGAAGCTTTCTTT CASSFGIGGTEAFF
TRBJ1-1 . . TRBV11-2 TGTGCCAGCAGCTCAACACTGGGTCGGGCCACTGAAGCTTTCTTT CASSSTLGRATEAFF
TRBJ2-1 once TRBD2 TRBV7-9 TGTGCCAGCAGCGTAGGAGCGGGGGACGGGTTCTTC CASSVGAGDGFF
TRBJ2-6 . . TRBV5-5 TGTGCCAGCAGCCCCCTGGGGGACTCTGGGGCCAACGTCCTGACTTTC CASSPLGDSGANVLTF
TRBJ1-5 few . TRBV7-6 TGTGCCAGCAGCTTAGGAGGAGGGGGGAGCAATCAGCCCCAGCATTTT CASSLGGGGSNQPQHF
TRBJ2-7 . TRBD1 TRBV7-9 TGTGCCAGCAGCCACCGGGACAGGGAACCCTACGAGCAGTACTTC CASSHRDREPYEQYF
TRBJ2-7 . . TRBV19 TGTGCCAGTAGTAACAGCCCGTTCCACGAGCAGTACTTC CASSNSPFHEQYF
TRBJ2-5 many . TRBV7-6 TGTGCCAGCAGCTTGGAGCACGGACAGCCGCCCCAAGAGACCCAGTACTTC CASSLEHGQPPQETQYF
TRBJ1-5 few . TRBV2 TGTGCCAGCAGTGAATCCCCCCGGCCTAATCAGCCCCAGCATTTT CASSESPRPNQPQHF
TRBJ2-7 . TRBD1 TRBV15 TGTGCCACCAGCCCCGGGACAGCGTCCTACGAGCAGTACTTC CATSPGTASYEQYF
TRBJ2-3 . . TRBV28 TGTGCCAGCAGTCCTTACCGGGGTACAGATACGCAGTATTTT CASSPYRGTDTQYF
TRBJ2-1 few . TRBV24-1 TGTGCCACCAGTATGAGCGATGAGCAGTTCTTC CATSMSDEQFF
TRBJ2-7 . . TRBV11-3 TGTGCCAGCAGCGGGGGGAACGGGCCCTCCTACGAGCAGTACTTC CASSGGNGPSYEQYF
TRBJ1-2 . . TRBV5-5 TGTGCCAGCAGCTTGGTGGGCGATCCTGATGGCTACACCTTC CASSLVGDPDGYTF
TRBJ2-1 . . TRBV24-1 TGTGCCACCAGTGATGGGGCACCATCCTACAATGAGCAGTTCTTC CATSDGAPSYNEQFF
TRBJ1-1 . . TRBV19 TGTGCCAGTAGTATAGTCCAGAACACTGAAGCTTTCTTT CASSIVQNTEAFF
TRBJ2-3 . TRBD1 TRBV7-8 TGTACCAGCAGCTCTCACGGGACAGGGAACGCAGATACGCAGTATTTT CTSSSHGTGNADTQYF
TRBJ2-7 . . TRBV5-4 TGTGCCAGCAGCTCAAACAGGGCGGCCTACGAGCAGTACTTC CASSSNRAAYEQYF
TRBJ1-1 . . TRBV6-2/TRBV6-3 TGTGCCAGCAGTTCCCCCGGGACCGCTGGGGGAGTGGCTTTCTTT CASSSPGTAGGVAFF
TRBJ2-1 many . TRBV7-2 TGTGCCAGCAGCTTAAATCGAGCTCCGAGGGGGTTTGATGAGCAGTTCTTC CASSLNRAPRGFDEQFF
TRBJ2-7 . . TRBV4-1 TGCGCCAGCAGCCAAGGACGGTACTCCTACGAGCAGTACTTC CASSQGRYSYEQYF
TRBJ1-2 . . TRBV12-3/TRBV12-4 TGTGCCAGCAGTTTCAGGGAGCAACCCCGCGGCTACACCTTC CASSFREQPRGYTF
TRBJ2-2 . . TRBV20-1 TGCAGTGCTAGAGTTCGTGGGGGCACCGGGGAGCTGTTTTTT CSARVRGGTGELFF
TRBJ1-4 few . TRBV5-6 TGTGCCAGCAGCTTGGTAGGGTCTACAACTAATGAAAAACTGTTTTTT CASSLVGSTTNEKLFF
TRBJ1-6 . . TRBV3-1 TGTGCCAGCAGCCAAGGGGATTCCTATAATTCACCCCTCCACTTT CASSQGDSYNSPLHF
TRBJ2-5 many . TRBV28 TGTGCCAGCAGTCCGGACGAGGATAACCAAGAGACCCAGTACTTC CASSPDEDNQETQYF
TRBJ2-1 many TRBD1 TRBV5-6 TGTGCCAGCAGCGCGGGACAGGGGAGTTTGAATGAGCAGTTCTTC CASSAGQGSLNEQFF
TRBJ2-7 . . TRBV5-6 TGTGCTAGCAGCTTGGTTCAGGGTGTCGAGCAGTACTTC CASSLVQGVEQYF